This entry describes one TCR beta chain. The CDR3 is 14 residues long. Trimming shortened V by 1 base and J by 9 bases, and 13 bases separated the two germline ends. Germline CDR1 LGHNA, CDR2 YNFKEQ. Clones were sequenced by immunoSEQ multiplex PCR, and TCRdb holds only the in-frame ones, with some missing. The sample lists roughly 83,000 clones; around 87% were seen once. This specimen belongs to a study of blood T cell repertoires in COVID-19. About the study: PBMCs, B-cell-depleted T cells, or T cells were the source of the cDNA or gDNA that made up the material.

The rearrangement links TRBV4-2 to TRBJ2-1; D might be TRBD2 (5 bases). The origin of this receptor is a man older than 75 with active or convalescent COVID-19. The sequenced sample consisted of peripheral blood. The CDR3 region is CASSQGGGEGEQFF. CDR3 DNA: TGTGCCAGCAGCCAAGGGGGTGGCGAGGGTGAGCAGTTCTTC.